Each of the 18 T cell receptor beta chains below was sequenced from the same sample in a study of identical twins. TCRdb ran MiXCR on the 5' RACE reads and lists one entry per CDR3 protein. The data show around 250,000 distinct CDR3 sequences, roughly 7% seen once. The sample was also reused in another study, on yellow fever vaccine responses in identical twins.

Material for sequencing was memory (CD45RO+) T cells sorted from blood. Receptors originate from a young woman in good health.

The chain combines TRBV5-4 with TRBJ2-4; TRBD1 or TRBD2 may be the D gene (6 bases each). CDR3 length: 16 residues. V was trimmed by 3 bases and J by 0 bases, leaving 13 bases between them. CDR1 and CDR2 (germline): SGHNT, YYREEE (reference sequence). The CDR3 sequence: CASSSTGREAKNIQYF. The DNA of the CDR3 is TGTGCCAGCAGCTCCACAGGGCGGGAAGCCAAAAACATTCAGTACTTC.

This clonotype has a handful of counts. The rearrangement links TRBV10-3 to TRBJ2-7; D unclear. Trimming stripped 2 bases from V and 3 bases from J, with 8 bases between. The CDR3 loop spans 13 amino acids. Germline-derived CDR1 and CDR2 are ENHRY and SYGVKD. CDR3 in DNA: TGTGCCATCAGTGAGACAGCGAGCTACGAGCAGTACGTC. It is translated as CAISETASYEQYV.

This clonotype was found a few times. This rearrangement joins TRBV20-1 to TRBJ2-7; TRBD2 agrees at 12 bases. Germline lookup yields CDR1 DFQATT and CDR2 SNEGSKA (reference sequence). V was clipped by 3 bases and J by 3 bases; unmatched bases: 6. CDR3 length equals 15 residues. The CDR3 region has the DNA TGCAGTGCTAGCCCCCTAGCGGGAGGGCACTACGAGCAGTACTTC. It is translated as CSASPLAGGHYEQYF.

This chain links TRBV27 with TRBJ2-7, with D possibly TRBD1 on 5 matching bases. Trimming pared 2 bases from V and 0 bases from J, leaving 5 bases between. The germline CDR1 and CDR2 sequences are MNHEY and SMNVEV (reference sequence). The CDR3 spans 13 residues. The CDR3 DNA reads as TGTGCCAGCAGTTTAGGGGCCTCCTACGAGCAGTACTTC. Protein product: CASSLGASYEQYF.

This clonotype was found many times. This chain uses TRBV10-3 with TRBJ2-1; D assignment may be TRBD1 or TRBD2 (5 bases each). The length of the CDR3 is 14 residues. Trimming cost V 3 bases and J 5 bases, with 11 bases left between them. Per the germline V gene, CDR1 is ENHRY and CDR2 is SYGVKD. This CDR3 is CAISDDRGDNEQFF. As DNA, the CDR3 is TGTGCCATCAGTGACGATCGGGGCGACAATGAGCAGTTCTTC.

This clonotype showed up just a few times. This chain uses TRBV14 with TRBJ2-2; D is ambiguous. The CDR3 has 14 residues. Per germline, CDR1 SGHDN and CDR2 FVKESK. V lost 1 base, J lost 4 bases, and 7 bases lay in between. In nucleotides, the CDR3 is TGTGCCAGCAGCCAAGCCTCGTCCACCGGGGAGCTGTTTTTT. Its protein product is CASSQASSTGELFF.

This clonotype has just a few counts. The chain employs TRBV2 and TRBJ1-3; TRBD1 might be the D (6 bases). The ends were cut back, 3 bases at V and 0 bases at J, with 9 bases in the middle. Per germline, CDR1 SNHLY and CDR2 FYNNEI. The CDR3 covers 15 residues. CDR3: CASSDGGTSGNTIYF. DNA for the CDR3: TGTGCCAGCAGTGATGGGGGCACCTCTGGAAACACCATATATTTT.

The CDR3 DNA reads as TGCGCCAGCAGCCAAAGGAGCTTGGGACTGCTAGACGCCGGGGAGCTGTTTTTT. Translation gives CASSQRSLGLLDAGELFF. The rearrangement links TRBV4-1 to TRBJ2-2; D possibly corresponds to TRBD2 (6 bases). The germline V gene has CDR1 MGHRA and CDR2 YSYEKL. V was trimmed by 2 bases and J by 6 bases, leaving 22 bases between them. The CDR3 is 18 residues long.

This clonotype showed up just a few times. The chain joins TRBV3-1 to TRBJ2-5, with TRBD2 matching 8 bases. The CDR3 sequence is 15 residues long. Trimming cost V 4 bases and J 7 bases; bases outside gene matches: 11. CDR1 LGHDT and CDR2 YNNKEL come from the germline V gene (reference sequence). DNA of the CDR3: TGTGCCAGCAGCCTGACTGCGGGGGGCCTAGGGACCCAGTACTTC. Encoded protein: CASSLTAGGLGTQYF.

The V call is TRBV28, the J call TRBJ1-2; maybe TRBD1 (5 bases). The CDR3 is made up of 15 amino acids. Trimming shortened V by 5 bases and J by 0 bases, and 13 bases separated the two germline ends. Germline V gene lookup returns CDR1 MDHEN and CDR2 SYDVKM. The CDR3 nucleotides are TGTGCCAGCAGTGCGGGGGACCGCACTAACTATGGCTACACCTTC. This encodes CASSAGDRTNYGYTF.

Ten or more counts support this clonotype. V gene TRBV5-5 combines with J gene TRBJ1-1, with 7 bases aligning to TRBD1. CDR3 length: 15 amino acids. In germline, CDR1 is SGHKS, CDR2 YYEKEE (reference sequence). J gave up 5 bases and V 5 bases, and 12 bases lay outside the gene matches. The CDR3: CASSPLLRGGTEAFF. CDR3 nucleotides: TGTGCCAGCAGTCCGCTACTCAGGGGGGGGACTGAAGCTTTCTTT.

The chain carries TRBV27 and TRBJ2-3; the D gene is possibly TRBD2 (7 bases). Looked up from germline, CDR1 is MNHEY and CDR2 is SMNVEV (reference sequence). Trimming cost V 7 bases and J 4 bases, with 18 bases left between them. This CDR3 has 15 amino acids. As DNA, the CDR3 is TGTGCCAGCACCATCCGGGGGGCCGGGCCAGATACGCAGTATTTT. Translation gives CASTIRGAGPDTQYF.

A few counts support this clonotype. J is TRBJ2-5 and V is TRBV2; 9 bases agree with TRBD1. The CDR3 runs to 14 residues. The trim removed 5 bases at V and 0 bases at J, leaving 1 base unmatched. Germline CDR1 reads SNHLY; CDR2 reads FYNNEI. This CDR3 is CASSRDRDQETQYF. The CDR3 DNA follows: TGTGCCAGCAGTCGGGACAGGGACCAAGAGACCCAGTACTTC.

This clonotype has ten or more counts. The CDR3 nucleotides read TGCGCCAGCAGCTTGGGCCTGACCCCTAATGAAAAACTGTTTTTT. Encoded protein: CASSLGLTPNEKLFF. The rearrangement links TRBV5-1 to TRBJ1-4; D remains unclear. Between the trimmed V and J ends, which lost 0 bases and 3 bases, there was a span of 9 bases. Germline V CDR1 and CDR2: SGHRS, YFSETQ. CDR3 size: 15 residues.

The V gene is TRBV5-5, the J gene TRBJ2-7; no firm D call. CDR3 length equals 15 residues. CDR1 and CDR2 from the germline V gene are SGHKS and YYEKEE (reference sequence). V shed 7 bases and J shed 0 bases, with 17 bases lying between them. CDR3 nucleotide sequence: TGTGCCAGCTCACTTCAGGCCCATAGCTCCTACGAGCAGTACGTC. It yields the protein CASSLQAHSSYEQYV.

The V call is TRBV5-1, the J call TRBJ1-4; the D gene is possibly TRBD1 (6 bases). Germline CDR1 and CDR2: SGHRS and YFSETQ. The CDR3 is 14 amino acids. V shed 5 bases and J shed 7 bases, with 15 bases lying between them. In DNA form, the CDR3 reads TGCGCCAGCAGAAGGGACACCCAAGCTGAAAAACTGTTTTTT. Its protein is CASRRDTQAEKLFF.

This clonotype was recorded at least ten times. The gene calls are TRBV7-6 and TRBJ2-2; possible D gene TRBD2, 6 bases. The CDR3 consists of 19 residues. The V gene lost 5 bases and the J gene lost 0 bases, with 22 bases spanning the gap. Looked up from germline, CDR1 is SGHVS and CDR2 is FNYEAQ. CDR3 amino acids: CASSLGLPPLNANTGELFF. In DNA form, the CDR3 reads TGTGCCAGCAGCCTGGGACTTCCTCCCCTCAACGCGAACACCGGGGAGCTGTTTTTT.

The table lists this clonotype with a few counts. The chain couples TRBV5-1 to TRBJ1-1; TRBD1 matches at 7 bases. This CDR3 comprises 13 residues. Per the germline V gene, CDR1 is SGHRS and CDR2 is YFSETQ. V trimming: 3 bases; J trimming: 7 bases; junction bases outside the gene matches: 6. CDR3 protein: CASSYKRQGEAFF. The CDR3 DNA reads TGCGCCAGCAGCTACAAGCGACAGGGTGAAGCTTTCTTT.